This TCR beta chain was captured by sequencing in a study of T cells in localized non-small cell lung cancer. The germline V gene encodes CDR1 SGDLS and CDR2 YYNGEE. The CDR3 has 15 amino acids. Unmatched junction bases numbered 9, after V lost 3 bases and J lost 4 bases. Points from the study as a whole: Uninvolved adjacent lung had higher T cell clonality than tumor and all other tissues. Paired adjacent lung recovered a median around 60 of the top 100 tumor clones.

Assay used: immunoSEQ multiplex PCR; TCRdb lists only in-frame clones, some missing. The sample records roughly 50,000 clones, roughly 92% being singletons. As for this clone: Its antigen remains unknown.

This TCR derives from a man between 40 and 69 years old with stage I lung adenocarcinoma. The V gene is TRBV9, the J gene TRBJ1-2, with TRBD1 identical over 7 bases. Sample: peripheral blood, taken before any cancer treatment. The CDR3 loop is CASSDGTARPYGYTF. The CDR3 nucleotides are TGTGCCAGCAGCGACGGGACAGCGCGCCCCTATGGCTACACCTTC. Filled out from reference TRBV9 and TRBJ1-2, the complete variable domain reads DSGVTQTPKHLITATGQRVTLRCSPRSGDLSVYWYQQSLDQGLQFLIQYYNGEERAKGNILERFSAQQFPDLHSELNLSSLELGDSALYFCASSDGTARPYGYTFGSGTRLTVV.